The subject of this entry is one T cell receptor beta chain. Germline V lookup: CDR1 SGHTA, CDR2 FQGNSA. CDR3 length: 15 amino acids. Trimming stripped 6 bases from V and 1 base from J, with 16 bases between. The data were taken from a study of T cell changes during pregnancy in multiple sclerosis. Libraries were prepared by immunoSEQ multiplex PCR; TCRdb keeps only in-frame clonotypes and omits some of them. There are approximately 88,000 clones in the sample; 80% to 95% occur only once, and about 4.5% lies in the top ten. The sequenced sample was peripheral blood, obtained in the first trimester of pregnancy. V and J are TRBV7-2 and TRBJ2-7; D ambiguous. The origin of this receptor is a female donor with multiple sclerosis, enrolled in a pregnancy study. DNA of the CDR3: TGTGCCAGCAGTATAAATACCGGTCCTTCCTACGAGCAGTACTTC. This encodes CASSINTGPSYEQYF.